One and the same sample provided the 11 T cell receptor beta chains below, sequenced in a study of T-cell memory formation after mild COVID-19. TCRdb ran MiXCR on the 5' RACE reads and lists one entry per CDR3 protein. This sample has hundreds of thousands of distinct CDR3 sequences, with about 23% found just once. Sequences were obtained from PBMCs or a T cell subset sorted from them (not recorded which). The receptors come from an adult woman who had mild COVID-19 (a few samples of this study predate the infection). Cell type and time point are not known.

The V gene is TRBV4-2, the J gene TRBJ2-5; either TRBD1 or TRBD2 may supply D (5 bases each). V was pared by 0 bases and J by 1 base, with 15 bases between. CDR3 length equals 17 residues. Germline values: CDR1 LGHNA, CDR2 YNFKEQ. CDR3 residues: CASSQDARRGVQETQYF. In DNA form, the CDR3 reads TGTGCCAGCAGCCAAGATGCGCGGCGAGGGGTCCAAGAGACCCAGTACTTC.

This clonotype was detected only a few times. The rearrangement uses TRBV3-1 and TRBJ2-3; 9 nucleotides align to TRBD2. V was pared by 6 bases and J by 3 bases, with 7 bases of the junction left unmatched. The CDR3 consists of 15 residues. The germline CDR1 and CDR2 sequences are LGHDT and YNNKEL (reference sequence). CDR3 residues: CASSFSGSGTDTQYF. In nucleotides, the CDR3 is TGTGCCAGCAGTTTTAGCGGGAGCGGTACAGATACGCAGTATTTT.

This clonotype has more than one count but fewer than ten. The CDR3 protein is CASRLGEKGYYEQYF. CDR3 nucleotide sequence: TGTGCCAGCAGATTGGGGGAAAAAGGATACTACGAGCAGTACTTC. The J gene is TRBJ2-7, the V gene TRBV6-2 or TRBV6-3, with D perhaps matching TRBD1 or TRBD2 (5 bases each). This CDR3 is built from 15 residues. Trimming cost V 6 bases and J 3 bases, with 18 bases left between them. Germline lookup yields CDR1 MNHEY and CDR2 SVGEGT.

The chain couples TRBV5-1 to TRBJ2-3; tentative D call: TRBD2 (7 bases). The CDR3 loop spans 16 amino acids. CDR1 and CDR2 from the germline V gene are SGHRS and YFSETQ. Between the trimmed V and J ends, which lost 6 bases and 1 base, there was a span of 18 bases. CDR3 protein: CASTLGGGAGTDTQYF. The CDR3 DNA sequence: TGCGCCAGCACCCTCGGAGGGGGGGCCGGCACAGATACGCAGTATTTT.

This clonotype was counted ten times or more. The rearrangement links TRBV7-3 to TRBJ2-2; 7 bases match TRBD2. The CDR3 extends over 16 amino acids. V shed 3 bases and J 5 bases; nucleotides not matched to a gene: 9. From germline, CDR1 is SGHTA and CDR2 FQGTGA. CDR3 DNA: TGTGCCAGCAGCTTTATGGGCGGGAGTCTTACCGGGGAGCTGTTTTTT. As protein: CASSFMGGSLTGELFF. The entire variable domain, with the rest obtained from reference TRBV7-3 and TRBJ2-2, is as follows: GAGVSQTPSNKVTEKGKYVELRCDPISGHTALYWYRQSLGQGPEFLIYFQGTGAADDSGLPNDRFFAVRPEGSVSTLKIQRTERGDSAVYLCASSFMGGSLTGELFFGEGSRLTVL.

This chain connects TRBV29-1 to TRBJ2-2; D possibly corresponds to TRBD1 (6 bases). Germline loops: CDR1 SQVTM, CDR2 ANQGSEA. CDR3 length: 15 residues. V was shortened by 7 bases and J by 4 bases, with 19 bases between the two germline ends. CDR3 in amino acids: CSARDTLVLTGELFF. As DNA, the CDR3 is TGCAGCGCTCGGGACACCCTGGTACTCACCGGGGAGCTGTTTTTT.

This clonotype was seen at least ten times. V gene TRBV7-9 combines with J gene TRBJ2-7; 8 nucleotides match TRBD1. V was pared by 5 bases and J by 6 bases, with 3 bases of the junction left unmatched. This CDR3 has 12 residues. Germline assignment: CDR1 SEHNR and CDR2 FQNEAQ (reference sequence). CDR3 amino acids: CASSLTGAEQYF. DNA for the CDR3: TGTGCCAGCAGCCTGACAGGGGCCGAGCAGTACTTC.

This clonotype has just a few counts. For the CDR3, the DNA is TGTGCTACCTCGGGCAGGTTGGTTCAGAACACTGAAGCTTTCTTT. Amino acids: CATSGRLVQNTEAFF. The rearrangement uses TRBV15 and TRBJ1-1; no clear D. In germline, CDR1 is LNHNV, CDR2 YYDKDF (reference sequence). The CDR3 has 15 amino acids.

This clonotype appeared a few times. This chain joins TRBV12-3 or TRBV12-4 and TRBJ2-1; D unresolved. V lost 6 bases and J 5 bases, leaving 11 bases between the germline ends. The CDR3 is 13 residues long. CDR3 nucleotide sequence: TGTGCCAGCAGCAATGGAGTCGACAATGAGCAGTTCTTC. Protein sequence: CASSNGVDNEQFF.

The chain is built from TRBV7-2 and TRBJ2-7, with D perhaps being TRBD1 or TRBD2 (5 bases each). Trimming took 1 base from V and 0 from J, leaving 13 bases between them. Germline V gives CDR1 SGHTA, CDR2 FQGNSA. This CDR3 comprises 16 residues. For the CDR3, the DNA is TGTGCCAGCAGCTTAGATCCGGGACCCTTCTCCTACGAGCAGTACTTC. It encodes CASSLDPGPFSYEQYF.

This clonotype was found a few times. The genes are TRBV5-1 and TRBJ1-1; tentative D call: TRBD1 (5 bases). This CDR3 has 14 residues. With 3 bases removed from V and 1 base from J, the gap between germline ends came to 10 bases. Germline V lookup: CDR1 SGHRS, CDR2 YFSETQ. CDR3 sequence reads: CASSSDNPNTEAFF. CDR3 DNA: TGCGCCAGCAGCTCGGACAACCCGAACACTGAAGCTTTCTTT.